What follows are 19 T cell receptor beta chains derived from one specimen sequenced in a study of T-cell reconstitution after alpha-beta-depleted transplantation in children. The library targeted TCRbeta and was prepared with unique molecular identifiers. TCRdb called the PCR reads again in MiXCR, with one record for every CDR3 protein. The repertoire consists of some 550,000 distinct CDR3 sequences, with roughly 23% occurring once and the leading ten covering roughly 14%. Specimen: PBMCs, mostly from graft donor cells, collected 360 days after TCRalphabeta/CD19-depleted stem cell transplant. The receptors were gathered from a boy younger than two who had a stem cell transplant for acute myeloid leukemia, so the T cells may come from the graft donor.

This chain connects TRBV4-2 to TRBJ2-5; TRBD2 aligns across 9 bases. Germline lookup yields CDR1 LGHNA and CDR2 YNFKEQ. The CDR3 totals 16 residues. The ends lost 0 bases at V and 4 bases at J; junction bases unmatched: 6. The CDR3 nucleotides read TGTGCCAGCAGCCAAGATCGTGATAGCGGGGGAGAGACCCAGTACTTC. Encoded protein: CASSQDRDSGGETQYF.

This clonotype came up a few times. This sequence joins TRBV15 and TRBJ1-1; D uncertain. Per germline, CDR1 LNHNV and CDR2 YYDKDF (reference sequence). This CDR3 comprises 15 residues. The V gene lost 0 bases and the J gene lost 0 bases, with 8 bases spanning the gap. The CDR3 loop reads CATSREQRLNTEAFF. The CDR3 DNA reads TGTGCCACCAGCAGAGAACAGCGGCTGAACACTGAAGCTTTCTTT. The whole variable domain, remainder taken from reference TRBV15 and TRBJ1-1, is DAMVIQNPRYQVTQFGKPVTLSCSQTLNHNVMYWYQQKSSQAPKLLFHYYDKDFNNEADTPDNFQSRRPNTSFCFLDIRSPGLGDTAMYLCATSREQRLNTEAFFGQGTRLTVV.

V gene TRBV20-1 combines with J gene TRBJ1-5; maybe TRBD1 (6 bases). Deletions cut 1 base from V and 4 bases from J, with 11 bases between. CDR1 is DFQATT, CDR2 SNEGSKA, per germline (reference sequence). The CDR3 has 14 amino acids. As DNA, the CDR3 is TGCAGTGCTAGAGGACAGGTGACGAATCAGCCCCAGCATTTT. This translates into CSARGQVTNQPQHF.

The V and J genes are TRBV24-1 and TRBJ1-5, with D possibly being TRBD1 (5 bases). In germline, CDR1 is KGHDR, CDR2 SFDVKD. The length of the CDR3 is 15 residues. Deletions cut 4 bases from V and 4 bases from J, with 13 bases between. DNA for the CDR3: TGTGCCACCAGTGACCGACAGTCCGGTAATCAGCCCCAGCATTTT. Residues: CATSDRQSGNQPQHF.

The CDR3 region has the DNA TGCGCCAGCAGCCAACACCCGGGGGGACAGGAGCAGTACTTC. It specifies CASSQHPGGQEQYF. The chain employs TRBV4-3 and TRBJ2-7; D possibly matches TRBD1 or TRBD2 (7 bases each). Germline CDR1 LGHNA, CDR2 YSLEER. This CDR3 contains 14 residues. V lost 2 bases, J lost 7 bases, and 15 bases lay in between.

About this clonotype: A read error may be the cause here, since a much bigger clone is one base away. The genes are TRBV12-3 or TRBV12-4 and TRBJ2-1, with TRBD2 matching over 12 bases. CDR3 size: 14 residues. CDR3 sequence (DNA): TGTGCCAGCAGACCGGGACTAGCGGGCAATAAGCAGTTCTTC. Its translation is CASRPGLAGNKQFF.

The table lists this clonotype with a few counts. The chain couples TRBV7-2 to TRBJ2-7; D remains unclear. V was trimmed by 5 bases and J by 2 bases, leaving 10 bases between them. CDR3 length: 13 residues. Per germline, CDR1 SGHTA and CDR2 FQGNSA. The CDR3 reads CASSRPAPYEQYF. DNA of the CDR3: TGTGCCAGCAGCAGGCCAGCCCCCTACGAGCAGTACTTC.

This clonotype was recorded at least ten times. The chain is built from TRBV28 and TRBJ2-2; D uncertain. Per germline, CDR1 MDHEN and CDR2 SYDVKM. Trimming took off 3 bases at V and 0 bases at J, with 5 bases between the two ends. This CDR3 spans 14 amino acids. The CDR3 protein is CASSFHSNTGELFF. In DNA, the CDR3 is TGTGCCAGCAGTTTCCATTCGAACACCGGGGAGCTGTTTTTT.

Only a few counts were recorded for this clonotype. The chain recombines TRBV20-1 with TRBJ2-5, with TRBD2 matching 10 bases. V was clipped by 0 bases and J by 5 bases; unmatched bases: 9. The germline gives CDR1 DFQATT, CDR2 SNEGSKA (reference sequence). This CDR3 spans 16 amino acids. The DNA of the CDR3 is TGCAGTGCTAGAGATCTAGGAGCGGGGGGGTTTGAGACCCAGTACTTC. Its protein is CSARDLGAGGFETQYF.

The table lists this clonotype with many counts. J is TRBJ2-6 and V is TRBV7-9; D might be TRBD1 (5 bases). The CDR3 is 12 amino acids. V was cut by 9 bases and J by 4 bases, with 7 bases left in between. In germline, CDR1 is SEHNR, CDR2 FQNEAQ (reference sequence). CDR3 coding DNA: TGTGCCAGTCGGACAGGGGCCAACGTCCTGACTTTC. Its translation: CASRTGANVLTF.

This clonotype has only a few counts. The chain carries TRBV12-3 or TRBV12-4 and TRBJ2-3; D is uncertain. The CDR3 is made up of 14 amino acids. The V and J ends lost 7 bases and 3 bases respectively, with 14 bases between them. The CDR3 spells CASTTRFRTDTQYF. The CDR3 DNA reads as TGTGCCAGCACTACCCGGTTTCGAACAGATACGCAGTATTTT.

This chain joins TRBV20-1 and TRBJ2-5; 8 bases are shared with TRBD2. Germline assignment: CDR1 DFQATT and CDR2 SNEGSKA (reference sequence). Trimming at V came to 5 bases and at J to 4 bases, leaving 18 bases not matched to a gene. The CDR3 length is 17 residues. The CDR3 DNA follows: TGCAGTGCTTCCTTACTTGCGGGGGGACGTATACGAGAGACCCAGTACTTC. Protein sequence: CSASLLAGGRIRETQYF.

V and J are TRBV21-1 and TRBJ2-5; the D segment call TRBD1 is taken from the table without a DNA check. TRBV21-1 is deemed a pseudogene. The CDR3 is made up of 14 amino acids. The CDR3: CASSIRTGEETQYF. The CDR3 DNA sequence: TGTGCCAGCAGCATCCGGACAGGCGAAGAGACCCAGTACTTC.

A remark on this clonotype: It is likely a read error, because the conserved phenylalanine at the end of the CDR3 is missing. The J gene is TRBJ2-7, the V gene TRBV10-3; 8 bases map to TRBD2. The CDR3 runs 15 residues. The junction had 7 bases not matched to a gene; V was cut back by 6 bases and J by 0 bases. Germline-derived CDR1 and CDR2 are ENHRY and SYGVKD. The CDR3 DNA is TGTGCCATCAGAAGTGGCGGGGGGAGCTCCTACGAGCAGTACTGC. Translated, it gives CAIRSGGGSSYEQYC.

The rearrangement uses TRBV25-1 and TRBJ2-3; no clear D. Trimming took 5 bases from V and 5 from J, leaving 11 bases between them. The germline V gene encodes CDR1 MGHDK and CDR2 SYGVNS. The CDR3 has 13 amino acids. The CDR3 is CASSLRIGDTQYF. The CDR3 DNA sequence: TGTGCCAGCAGTCTCCGGATAGGAGATACGCAGTATTTT.

V usage is TRBV28 and J usage is TRBJ2-7; 9 bases agree with TRBD1. This CDR3 region has 15 residues. Germline V gene sequence: CDR1 MDHEN, CDR2 SYDVKM. V gave up 5 bases and J gave up 3 bases; unmatched junction bases: 8. This CDR3 reads CASSPLGTGNYEQYF. CDR3 coding DNA: TGTGCCAGCAGTCCCCTTGGGACAGGGAACTACGAGCAGTACTTC.

The rearrangement uses TRBV7-8 and TRBJ2-3; D possibly corresponds to TRBD2 (6 bases). The CDR3 is made up of 16 amino acids. Germline lookup yields CDR1 SGHVS and CDR2 FQNEAQ. The V end lost 5 bases, the J end lost 0 bases, and 15 bases lay between the germline ends. For the CDR3, the DNA is TGTGCCAGCAGCCTTGACATCGGGACTAGCACAGATACGCAGTATTTT. Protein: CASSLDIGTSTDTQYF.

This clonotype was seen at least ten times. The chain employs TRBV7-3 and TRBJ1-1; D not certain. Germline assignment: CDR1 SGHTA and CDR2 FQGTGA. The CDR3 is made up of 14 amino acids. Deletions cut 6 bases from V and 0 bases from J, with 11 bases between. CDR3 in amino acids: CASRLGFMNTEAFF. The CDR3, as DNA: TGTGCCAGCAGGTTGGGATTTATGAACACTGAAGCTTTCTTT. The full variable domain, in which reference TRBV7-3 and TRBJ1-1 provide the parts outside the CDR3, is GAGVSQTPSNKVTEKGKYVELRCDPISGHTALYWYRQSLGQGPEFLIYFQGTGAADDSGLPNDRFFAVRPEGSVSTLKIQRTERGDSAVYLCASRLGFMNTEAFFGQGTRLTVV.

The chain couples TRBV5-5 to TRBJ2-2; D gene ambiguous. Trimming cost V 4 bases and J 6 bases, with 13 bases left between them. Germline CDR1 reads SGHKS; CDR2 reads YYEKEE (reference sequence). The CDR3 is 14 residues long. The CDR3 loop reads CASSVLNQAGELFF. The CDR3 bases are TGTGCCAGCAGCGTACTGAATCAGGCCGGGGAGCTGTTTTTT.